The 9 T cell receptor beta chains in this list originate from one sample, sequenced in a study of cytomegalovirus exposure and HLA in healthy donors. In the PCR, 60 Vbeta and 13 Jbeta primers were used. The repertoire was sequenced with immunoSEQ multiplex PCR; TCRdb's copy has only in-frame clones and lacks some. The sample shows 150,000 or so clones, over 60% of them seen only once. Sequenced sample: PBMCs. The receptor source for this set is a middle-aged woman in good health and CMV-seronegative.

The chain combines TRBV19 with TRBJ2-5; 9 bases align to TRBD2. This CDR3 comprises 18 residues. V lost 6 bases, J lost 4 bases, and 18 bases stayed unmatched. CDR1 is LNHDA, CDR2 SQIVND, per germline (reference sequence). The CDR3 sequence: CASSMGGRGARSGETQYF. The DNA of the CDR3 is TGTGCCAGTAGCATGGGCGGGAGGGGAGCACGTAGTGGAGAGACCCAGTACTTC.

This clone appeared a single time. V gene TRBV5-1 combines with J gene TRBJ2-7; the D gene is possibly TRBD1 (5 bases). This CDR3 comprises 15 residues. CDR1 SGHRS and CDR2 YFSETQ come from the germline V gene. The germline V and J ends were trimmed by 3 bases and 6 bases, with 19 bases remaining between them. Here the CDR3 reads CASSSWGGQGGEQYF. The CDR3 DNA reads as TGCGCCAGCAGCTCTTGGGGTGGCCAGGGTGGCGAGCAGTACTTC. Full variable domain (outside the CDR3, taken from reference TRBV5-1 and TRBJ2-7): KAGVTQTPRYLIKTRGQQVTLSCSPISGHRSVSWYQQTPGQGLQFLFEYFSETQRNKGNFPGRFSGRQFSNSRSEMNVSTLELGDSALYLCASSSWGGQGGEQYFGPGTRLTVT.

The chain carries TRBV29-1 and TRBJ2-1; 10 bases fit TRBD2. The CDR3 is made up of 13 amino acids. CDR1 and CDR2 (germline): SQVTM, ANQGSEA. V was clipped by 3 bases and J by 7 bases; unmatched bases: 3. CDR3 nucleotides: TGCAGCGTTGAGTTACTAGCGGGGAATGAGCAGTTCTTC. This codes for CSVELLAGNEQFF.

The V gene is TRBV5-4, the J gene TRBJ1-1; D might be TRBD1 (5 bases). The V gene's germline CDR1 is SGHNT and CDR2 YYREEE (reference sequence). Deletions cut 3 bases from V and 0 bases from J, with 18 bases between. The CDR3 totals 17 residues. The CDR3 sequence: CASSSSTVPFMNTEAFF. The DNA for the CDR3 is TGTGCCAGCAGCTCATCGACAGTGCCCTTCATGAACACTGAAGCTTTCTTT.

The J gene is TRBJ1-1, the V gene TRBV5-4, with a possible D match to TRBD1 (5 bases). The germline gives CDR1 SGHNT, CDR2 YYREEE (reference sequence). Between the trimmed V and J ends, which lost 4 bases and 4 bases, there was a span of 26 bases. There are 18 residues in the CDR3. Here the CDR3 DNA reads TGTGCCAGCAGCGTTGGCTTTTCGCGGGGAGGGGCAGTCACTGAAGCTTTCTTT. Its translation is CASSVGFSRGGAVTEAFF. The whole variable domain, remainder taken from reference TRBV5-4 and TRBJ1-1, is ETGVTQSPTHLIKTRGQQVTLRCSSQSGHNTVSWYQQALGQGPQFIFQYYREEENGRGNFPPRFSGLQFPNYSSELNVNALELDDSALYLCASSVGFSRGGAVTEAFFGQGTRLTVV.

The chain joins TRBV14 to TRBJ2-3; 10 bases map to TRBD2. The V and J ends lost 3 bases and 2 bases, in that order; junction bases with no gene match: 8. The CDR3 is 17 residues long. CDR1 and CDR2 (germline): SGHDN, FVKESK. This CDR3 is CASSQRYTSGDTDTQYF. The CDR3 region has the DNA TGTGCCAGCAGCCAGAGGTATACTAGCGGGGACACAGATACGCAGTATTTT.

The chain joins TRBV5-1 to TRBJ2-5; 11 bases match TRBD2. The ends lost 7 bases at V and 1 base at J; junction bases unmatched: 12. Germline CDR1 reads SGHRS; CDR2 reads YFSETQ. The CDR3 sequence is 17 residues long. The CDR3 DNA follows: TGCGCCAGCCGCGTAAATAGCGGGGGGGCTTCCCAAGAGACCCAGTACTTC. Protein product: CASRVNSGGASQETQYF.

The V and J genes are TRBV6-5 and TRBJ1-6; D call uncertain. The CDR3 contains 12 residues. The V and J ends lost 3 bases and 13 bases respectively, with 10 bases between them. Germline V gives CDR1 MNHEY, CDR2 SVGAGI. The chain's CDR3 is CASSYRGGPLHF. The CDR3 bases are TGTGCCAGCAGTTATCGGGGAGGCCCCCTCCACTTT.

V gene TRBV6-6 combines with J gene TRBJ2-5; 8 nucleotides match TRBD1. Per germline, CDR1 MNHNY and CDR2 SVGAGI (reference sequence). With 9 bases clipped from V and 4 bases from J, the junction kept 4 bases outside the gene matches. This CDR3 is built from 12 residues. CDR3: CASDGQGETQYF. The CDR3 region has the DNA TGTGCCAGTGACGGACAGGGAGAGACCCAGTACTTC.